A single sample gave rise to the 26 T cell receptor beta chains below, sequenced in a study of blood T cell repertoires in COVID-19 (dated by TCRdb to 2020 to 2022). Receptors were amplified or captured by the immunoSEQ multiplex PCR assay. In TCRdb, the immuneACCESS table is reduced to in-frame sequences with V and J assigned. These tables do not hold every clone; where another copy was compared, an unresolved V gene accounts for under half, and the others remain unexplained. The sample has hundreds of thousands of clones on record, nearly 90% of them singletons. Jointly, the top ten make up about 3% of the sample. Sequenced input: peripheral blood. The receptors here all came from a young man with active or convalescent COVID-19.

The chain recombines TRBV14 with TRBJ2-7; maybe TRBD1 (6 bases). This CDR3 is 15 amino acids long. Trimming shortened V by 4 bases and J by 7 bases, and 20 bases separated the two germline ends. Germline-derived CDR1 and CDR2 are SGHDN and FVKESK. The DNA for the CDR3 is TGTGCCAGCAGCCCATCAGGGGTGATCCTTCGGGAGCAGTACTTC. Translating it yields CASSPSGVILREQYF.

The gene calls are TRBV5-6 and TRBJ2-1, with 7 bases aligning to TRBD2. The CDR3 covers 15 residues. CDR1 SGHDT and CDR2 YYEEEE come from the germline V gene. V lost 4 bases and J lost 8; bases outside the gene matches: 12. CDR3 amino acids: CASSLTSAGAYEQFF. In nucleotides, the CDR3 is TGTGCCAGCAGCCTTACTAGCGCAGGAGCATATGAGCAGTTCTTC.

This clone occurred once. The chain uses TRBV3-1 (or the pseudogene TRBV3-2) and TRBJ2-5; D not resolved. CDR1 LGHDT and CDR2 YNNKEL come from the germline V gene (reference sequence). Trimming took 5 bases from V and 2 from J, leaving 6 bases between them. CDR3 length: 12 amino acids. CDR3: CASSSYQETQYF. As DNA, the CDR3 is TGTGCCAGCAGCTCCTATCAAGAGACCCAGTACTTC.

The chain carries TRBV7-3 and TRBJ2-3, with 7 bases identical to TRBD2. Germline trimming cut 5 bases from V and 0 bases from J; bases unmatched to any gene: 5. The CDR3 contains 15 residues. Looked up from germline, CDR1 is SGHTA and CDR2 is FQGTGA. CDR3 sequence reads: CASSSSSGSTDTQYF. The CDR3 DNA is TGTGCCAGCAGCAGCTCTAGCGGAAGCACAGATACGCAGTATTTT. The full variable domain, completed using reference TRBV7-3 and TRBJ2-3, is GAGVSQTPSNKVTEKGKYVELRCDPISGHTALYWYRQSLGQGPEFLIYFQGTGAADDSGLPNDRFFAVRPEGSVSTLKIQRTERGDSAVYLCASSSSSGSTDTQYFGPGTRLTVL.

In its sample, this clone was seen a few times. The chain carries TRBV5-1 and TRBJ1-2; D perhaps matches TRBD1 (5 bases). CDR1 SGHRS and CDR2 YFSETQ come from the germline V gene. The CDR3 totals 14 residues. V was pared by 4 bases and J by 4 bases, with 14 bases between. In nucleotides, the CDR3 is TGCGCCAGCAGCCCGGAGACAGTTGCCTATGGCTACACCTTC. Its translation: CASSPETVAYGYTF.

This clone was detected only once. The rearrangement links TRBV11-2 to TRBJ1-6, with 10 bases aligning to TRBD1. Germline loops: CDR1 SGHAT, CDR2 FQNNGV. There are 15 residues in the CDR3. V lost 5 bases to trimming and J lost 10 bases; unmatched junction nucleotides: 8. The DNA of the CDR3 is TGTGCCAGCAGCCCCAAGACAGGGGGCCTGTCACCCCTCCACTTT. Translated: CASSPKTGGLSPLHF.

The chain carries TRBV6-1 and TRBJ1-1; D gene unclear. V lost 3 bases and J 4 bases, leaving 9 bases between the germline ends. This CDR3 comprises 13 residues. Looked up from germline, CDR1 is MNHNS and CDR2 is SASEGT. The chain's CDR3 is CASSELRSTEAFF. The CDR3 DNA reads as TGTGCCAGCAGTGAGCTGAGAAGCACTGAAGCTTTCTTT.

V usage is TRBV7-2 and J usage is TRBJ2-7, with 9 bases lining up with TRBD2. CDR1 SGHTA and CDR2 FQGNSA come from the germline V gene. Unmatched junction bases numbered 8, after V lost 5 bases and J lost 6 bases. The CDR3 length is 14 residues. The CDR3 sequence: CASSASGGLGEQYF. In DNA form, the CDR3 reads TGTGCCAGCAGCGCGAGCGGGGGGTTAGGCGAGCAGTACTTC. The full variable domain, with the rest looked up from reference TRBV7-2 and TRBJ2-7, is GAGVSQSPSNKVTEKGKDVELRCDPISGHTALYWYRQSLGQGLEFLIYFQGNSAPDKSGLPSDRFSAERTGGSVSTLTIQRTQQEDSAVYLCASSASGGLGEQYFGPGTRLTVT.

The chain is built from TRBV6-1 and TRBJ2-7, with D possibly being TRBD2 (6 bases). The CDR3 runs 17 residues. Trimming shortened V by 3 bases and J by 2 bases, and 20 bases separated the two germline ends. Germline-derived CDR1 and CDR2 are MNHNS and SASEGT. The CDR3 reads CASSETPDRGFPYEQYF. The DNA for the CDR3 is TGTGCCAGCAGTGAGACCCCAGATCGGGGGTTCCCCTACGAGCAGTACTTC.

This rearrangement joins TRBV5-1 to TRBJ2-1, with 7 bases lining up with TRBD2. The germline gives CDR1 SGHRS, CDR2 YFSETQ. J lost 5 bases, V lost 2 bases, and 10 bases had no gene match. This CDR3 is built from 16 residues. CDR3 protein: CASSFLVAGENNEQFF. CDR3 bases: TGCGCCAGCAGCTTCTTGGTGGCGGGAGAGAACAATGAGCAGTTCTTC.

The CDR3 DNA sequence: TGTGCCAGCAGCGCCCAGGTGAACACTGAAGCTTTCTTT. Protein product: CASSAQVNTEAFF. This chain joins TRBV7-9 and TRBJ1-1, with unresolved D. This CDR3 comprises 13 residues. In germline, CDR1 is SEHNR, CDR2 FQNEAQ (reference sequence). V was pared by 5 bases and J by 0 bases, with 7 bases between.

The chain joins TRBV9 to TRBJ2-1, with D perhaps matching TRBD2 (5 bases). Trimming took 3 bases from V and 5 from J, leaving 15 bases between them. Germline loops: CDR1 SGDLS, CDR2 YYNGEE. The length of the CDR3 is 15 residues. CDR3: CASSALAGAHNEQFF. CDR3 DNA: TGTGCCAGCAGCGCACTCGCGGGCGCCCACAATGAGCAGTTCTTC.

The chain carries TRBV28 and TRBJ2-7; 7 nucleotides align to TRBD1. With 6 bases clipped from V and 6 bases from J, the junction kept 5 bases outside the gene matches. The CDR3 is 12 residues long. Germline assignment: CDR1 MDHEN and CDR2 SYDVKM. The CDR3, as DNA: TGTGCCAGCAGACCAAACAGGGGCGAGCAGTACTTC. Its translation is CASRPNRGEQYF. The full variable domain, in which reference TRBV28 and TRBJ2-7 provide the parts outside the CDR3, is DVKVTQSSRYLVKRTGEKVFLECVQDMDHENMFWYRQDPGLGLRLIYFSYDVKMKEKGDIPEGYSVSREKKERFSLILESASTNQTSMYLCASRPNRGEQYFGPGTRLTVT.

V is TRBV6-5 and J is TRBJ2-7; 10 bases map to TRBD1. The CDR3 is made up of 14 amino acids. V was clipped by 3 bases and J by 3 bases; unmatched bases: 2. Germline assignment: CDR1 MNHEY and CDR2 SVGAGI. The CDR3 here is CASSYRTGGYEQYF. CDR3 DNA sequence: TGTGCCAGCAGTTATAGGACAGGGGGCTACGAGCAGTACTTC.

In DNA, the CDR3 is TGTGCCAGCAGGATACTACCGACAGGAGGTCCCTACGAGCAGTACTTC. It translates to CASRILPTGGPYEQYF. The chain is built from TRBV5-8 and TRBJ2-7; D possibly corresponds to TRBD1 (6 bases). CDR3 length: 16 amino acids. V was cut by 5 bases and J by 2 bases, with 20 bases left in between. Germline V CDR1 and CDR2: SGHTS, YDEGEE.

V usage is TRBV27 and J usage is TRBJ2-1; 10 bases line up with TRBD2. This CDR3 has 16 amino acids. CDR1 is MNHEY and CDR2 is SMNVEV in the germline V gene (reference sequence). V trimming: 5 bases; J trimming: 7 bases; junction bases outside the gene matches: 11. The chain's CDR3 is CASSPPLAGVGNEQFF. The CDR3 DNA sequence: TGTGCCAGCAGTCCCCCTCTAGCGGGAGTGGGGAATGAGCAGTTCTTC.

The V and J genes are TRBV7-3 and TRBJ2-3; 13 bases match TRBD2. The CDR3 covers 16 residues. Germline lookup yields CDR1 SGHTA and CDR2 FQGTGA. The V gene end was trimmed by 2 bases and the J gene end by 5 bases; junction bases not matched to a gene: 4. The CDR3 coding sequence is TGTGCCAGCAGCTTACTGACTAGCGGGGGGATAGATACGCAGTATTTT. Protein: CASSLLTSGGIDTQYF.

The rearrangement links TRBV2 to TRBJ2-7; 15 nucleotides agree with TRBD2. This CDR3 spans 17 amino acids. Germline V lookup: CDR1 SNHLY, CDR2 FYNNEI. V was clipped by 5 bases and J by 2 bases; unmatched bases: 7. CDR3 sequence (DNA): TGTGCCAGCAGTTACAGGGGACTAGCGGGGGGCCCCTACGAGCAGTACTTC. It specifies CASSYRGLAGGPYEQYF.

The chain is built from TRBV6-5 and TRBJ1-1, with D possibly TRBD1 on 6 matching bases. Germline CDR1 and CDR2: MNHEY and SVGAGI. The CDR3 spans 12 residues. Trimming pared 7 bases from V and 4 bases from J, leaving 10 bases between. The CDR3 coding sequence is TGTGCCAGCATTCTAGGGGGCACTGAAGCTTTCTTT. It translates to CASILGGTEAFF.

The chain recombines TRBV4-3 with TRBJ1-2; TRBD1 matches 7 bases. V shed 1 base and J 4 bases; nucleotides not matched to a gene: 6. Germline V CDR1 and CDR2: LGHNA, YSLEER. The CDR3 loop spans 15 amino acids. In nucleotides, the CDR3 is TGCGCCAGCAGCCAAGCTCAGGGGGTCGGCTATGGCTACACCTTC. Its translation is CASSQAQGVGYGYTF.

The chain has TRBV6-2 or TRBV6-3 and TRBJ1-1, with 7 bases that match TRBD1. This CDR3 region has 15 residues. With 5 bases clipped from V and 0 bases from J, the junction kept 6 bases outside the gene matches. Germline loops: CDR1 MNHEY, CDR2 SVGEGT. The CDR3 coding sequence is TGTGCCAGCAGTGGGTTGGGACAGTTGAACACTGAAGCTTTCTTT. Its translation: CASSGLGQLNTEAFF.

CDR3 nucleotide sequence: TGTGCCAGCTCTCCTAGCGGGCTTCCTAACTCCTACGAGCAGTACTTC. This translates into CASSPSGLPNSYEQYF. J is TRBJ2-7 and V is TRBV18; the match to TRBD2 covers 8 bases. The CDR3 has 16 residues. In germline, CDR1 is KGHSH, CDR2 LQKENI. The V segment lost 6 bases and the J segment 0 bases; nucleotides outside the gene matches: 10.

The chain carries TRBV19 and TRBJ2-3, with TRBD2 matching 16 bases. CDR1 is LNHDA and CDR2 is SQIVND in the germline V gene (reference sequence). The CDR3 runs 18 residues. V shed 5 bases, J shed 1 base, and the junction held 6 bases outside the gene matches. The CDR3 loop reads CASSLTGTSGRGTDTQYF. The CDR3 nucleotides are TGTGCCAGTAGTCTCACCGGGACTAGCGGGAGGGGCACAGATACGCAGTATTTT. The full variable domain, rest sourced from reference TRBV19 and TRBJ2-3, is DGGITQSPKYLFRKEGQNVTLSCEQNLNHDAMYWYRQDPGQGLRLIYYSQIVNDFQKGDIAEGYSVSREKKESFPLTVTSAQKNPTAFYLCASSLTGTSGRGTDTQYFGPGTRLTVL.

This chain connects TRBV28 to TRBJ1-1, with D maybe TRBD1 (5 bases). The germline V and J ends were trimmed by 5 bases and 3 bases, with 22 bases remaining between them. CDR3 length equals 17 residues. In germline, CDR1 is MDHEN, CDR2 SYDVKM. CDR3 sequence: CASSPLGGGFADTEAFF. The CDR3 nucleotides are TGTGCCAGCAGTCCCCTGGGGGGAGGGTTTGCGGACACTGAAGCTTTCTTT.

The chain couples TRBV30 to TRBJ1-1; possible D gene TRBD1, 6 bases. Trimming took 5 bases from V and 3 from J, leaving 13 bases between them. This CDR3 has 13 residues. Looked up from germline, CDR1 is GTSNPN and CDR2 is SVGIG (reference sequence). This chain's CDR3 is CAWLGGPYTEAFF. Written as DNA, the CDR3 is TGTGCCTGGTTGGGGGGGCCCTACACTGAAGCTTTCTTT.

The chain is built from TRBV4-1 and TRBJ1-1; 10 bases match TRBD1. CDR1 and CDR2 (germline): MGHRA, YSYEKL. Trimming took 3 bases from V and 0 from J; bases not matched to a gene: 4. This CDR3 region has 16 residues. The CDR3 spells CASSHVDRGLNTEAFF. In DNA, the CDR3 is TGCGCCAGCAGCCATGTAGACAGGGGGCTGAACACTGAAGCTTTCTTT.